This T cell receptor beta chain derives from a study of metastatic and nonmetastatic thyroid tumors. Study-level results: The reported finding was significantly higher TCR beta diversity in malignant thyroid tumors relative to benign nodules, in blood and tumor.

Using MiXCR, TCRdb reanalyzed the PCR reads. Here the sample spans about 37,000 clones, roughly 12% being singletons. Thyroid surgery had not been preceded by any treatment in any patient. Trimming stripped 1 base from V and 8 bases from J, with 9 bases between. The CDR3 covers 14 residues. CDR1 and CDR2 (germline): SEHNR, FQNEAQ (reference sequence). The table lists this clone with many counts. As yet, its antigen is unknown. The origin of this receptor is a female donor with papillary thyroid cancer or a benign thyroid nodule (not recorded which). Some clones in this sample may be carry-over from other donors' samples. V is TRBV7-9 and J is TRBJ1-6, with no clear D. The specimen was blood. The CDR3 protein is CASSLEREDSPLHF. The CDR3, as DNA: TGTGCCAGCAGCTTAGAACGGGAAGATTCACCCCTCCACTTT.